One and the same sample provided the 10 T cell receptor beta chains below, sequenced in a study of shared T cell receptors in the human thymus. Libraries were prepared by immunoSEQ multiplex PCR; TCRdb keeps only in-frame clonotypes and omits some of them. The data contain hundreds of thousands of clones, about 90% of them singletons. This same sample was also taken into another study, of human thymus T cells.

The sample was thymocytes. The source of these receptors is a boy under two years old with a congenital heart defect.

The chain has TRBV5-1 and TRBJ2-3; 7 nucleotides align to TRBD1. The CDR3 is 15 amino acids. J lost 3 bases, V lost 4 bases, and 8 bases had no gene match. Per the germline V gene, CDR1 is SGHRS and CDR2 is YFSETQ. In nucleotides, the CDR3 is TGCGCCAGCAGCCCTCTACAGGGGCGAACAGATACGCAGTATTTT. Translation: CASSPLQGRTDTQYF. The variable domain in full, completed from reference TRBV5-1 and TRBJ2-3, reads KAGVTQTPRYLIKTRGQQVTLSCSPISGHRSVSWYQQTPGQGLQFLFEYFSETQRNKGNFPGRFSGRQFSNSRSEMNVSTLELGDSALYLCASSPLQGRTDTQYFGPGTRLTVL.

Written as DNA, the CDR3 is TGTGCCAGCAGCGTTGGTATGGACAGGCCCGAAGGAGAAAAACTGTTTTTT. Amino acids: CASSVGMDRPEGEKLFF. The chain couples TRBV9 to TRBJ1-4, with 7 bases fitting TRBD1. From germline, CDR1 is SGDLS and CDR2 YYNGEE. The length of the CDR3 is 17 residues. V dropped 2 bases and J dropped 8; count of bases not matched to a gene: 15.

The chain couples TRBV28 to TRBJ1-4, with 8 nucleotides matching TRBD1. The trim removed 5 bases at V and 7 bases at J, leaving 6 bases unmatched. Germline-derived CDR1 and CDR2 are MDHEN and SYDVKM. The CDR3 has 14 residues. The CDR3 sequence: CASSLTGAGEKLFF. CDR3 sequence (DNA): TGTGCCAGCAGTCTGACAGGGGCGGGTGAAAAACTGTTTTTT.

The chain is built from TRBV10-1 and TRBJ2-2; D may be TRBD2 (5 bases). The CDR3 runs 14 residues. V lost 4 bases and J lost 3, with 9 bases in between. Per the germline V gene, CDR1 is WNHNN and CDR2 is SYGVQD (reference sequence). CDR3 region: CASSGLRDTGELFF. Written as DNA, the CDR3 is TGCGCCAGCAGTGGGTTGAGGGACACCGGGGAGCTGTTTTTT.

In nucleotides, the CDR3 is TGCGCCAGCAGCCGAGACAGGGGATCCGAGCAGTACTTC. The encoded protein is CASSRDRGSEQYF. This rearrangement joins TRBV5-1 to TRBJ2-7, with TRBD1 matching over 8 bases. The CDR3 contains 13 residues. Germline V gene sequence: CDR1 SGHRS, CDR2 YFSETQ. The V gene end was trimmed by 4 bases and the J gene end by 6 bases; junction bases not matched to a gene: 6.

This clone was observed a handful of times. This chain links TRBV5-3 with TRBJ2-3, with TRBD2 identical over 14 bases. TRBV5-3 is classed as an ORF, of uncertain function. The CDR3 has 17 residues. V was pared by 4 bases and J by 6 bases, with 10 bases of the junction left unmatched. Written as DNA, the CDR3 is TGTGCCAGAAGCCGAAAGACTAGCGGGGGGGCGAGGGATACGCAGTATTTT. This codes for CARSRKTSGGARDTQYF.

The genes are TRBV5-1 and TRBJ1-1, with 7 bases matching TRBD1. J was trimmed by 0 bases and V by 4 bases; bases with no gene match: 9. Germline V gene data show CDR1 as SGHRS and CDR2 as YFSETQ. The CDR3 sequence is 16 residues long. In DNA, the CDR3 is TGCGCCAGCAGCCCCCGACAGGGCAAAATGAACACTGAAGCTTTCTTT. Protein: CASSPRQGKMNTEAFF.

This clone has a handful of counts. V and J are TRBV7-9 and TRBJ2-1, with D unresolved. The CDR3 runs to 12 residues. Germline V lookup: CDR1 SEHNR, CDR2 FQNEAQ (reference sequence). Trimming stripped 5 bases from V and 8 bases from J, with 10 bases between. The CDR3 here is CASSPPSHEQFF. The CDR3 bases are TGTGCCAGCAGCCCCCCTTCCCATGAGCAGTTCTTC.

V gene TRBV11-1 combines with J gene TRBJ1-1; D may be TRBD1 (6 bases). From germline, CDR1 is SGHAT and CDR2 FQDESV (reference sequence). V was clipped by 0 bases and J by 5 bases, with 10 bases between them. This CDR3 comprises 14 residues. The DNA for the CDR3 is TGTGCCAGCAGCTTAGCCGGCAGGGGAACTGAAGCTTTCTTT. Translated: CASSLAGRGTEAFF.

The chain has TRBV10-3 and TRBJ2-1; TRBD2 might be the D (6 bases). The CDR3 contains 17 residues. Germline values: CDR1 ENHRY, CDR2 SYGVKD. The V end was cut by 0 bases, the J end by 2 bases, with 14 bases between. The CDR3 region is CAISESSGESPYNEQFF. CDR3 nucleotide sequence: TGTGCCATCAGTGAGTCGTCGGGGGAGAGCCCCTACAATGAGCAGTTCTTC.